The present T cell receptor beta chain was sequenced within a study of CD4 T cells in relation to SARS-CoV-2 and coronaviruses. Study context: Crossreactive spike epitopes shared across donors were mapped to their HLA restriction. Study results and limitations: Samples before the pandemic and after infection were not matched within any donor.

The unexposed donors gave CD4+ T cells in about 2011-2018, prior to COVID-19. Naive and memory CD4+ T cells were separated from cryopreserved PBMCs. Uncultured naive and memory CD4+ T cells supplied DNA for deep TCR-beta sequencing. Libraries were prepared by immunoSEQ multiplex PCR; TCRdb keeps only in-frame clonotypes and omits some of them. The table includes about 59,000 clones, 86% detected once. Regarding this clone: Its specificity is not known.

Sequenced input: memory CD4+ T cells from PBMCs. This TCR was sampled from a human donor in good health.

The CDR3 DNA follows: TGTGCCAGCAGCCCTACTAGGTTGGCGGGAGGTTATAATGAGCAGTTCTTC. This codes for CASSPTRLAGGYNEQFF. The rearrangement uses TRBV7-9 and TRBJ2-1; TRBD2 matches at 8 bases. This CDR3 region has 17 residues. The germline V gene has CDR1 SEHNR and CDR2 FQNEAQ (reference sequence). V shed 5 bases and J 7 bases; nucleotides not matched to a gene: 16.